Sequencing of this TCR beta chain was carried out in a study of T cells in Graves' hyperthyroidism and ophthalmopathy. This clonotype occurred many times. The CDR3 spans 14 residues. The V end was cut by 1 base, the J end by 6 bases, with 12 bases between. Germline assignment: CDR1 MNHEY and CDR2 SMNVEV (reference sequence). TCR beta CDR3 regions were amplified from RNA transcripts. With the HTBI primer set, the TCR CDR3 went through a first round of RT-PCR. One entry per CDR3 protein, called by TCRdb with MiXCR from the multiplex PCR reads. The sample has about 620,000 distinct CDR3 sequences; under 20% are singletons.

The chain couples TRBV27 to TRBJ1-1; D gene ambiguous. The source is a woman aged 30 to 39 with Graves' hyperthyroidism. The material sequenced was blood. CDR3 amino acids: CASSLFTGSAEAFF. The DNA for the CDR3 is TGTGCCAGCAGTTTATTCACGGGGTCGGCTGAAGCTTTCTTT.